The 17 T cell receptor beta chains reported below all come from one sample, sequenced in a study of blood T cells in healthy people across ages. Alongside a J-beta primer mix, a sample-barcoded 5' primer served in a second PCR lasting 7 to 11 cycles. MiXCR, applied by TCRdb to the 5' RACE reads, yields one record per CDR3 protein. This table has 1.5 million to 2 million distinct CDR3 sequences, approximately 50% appearing once. Sequencing input: blood. The receptor set was obtained from a middle-aged woman in good health.

The chain links TRBV7-8 to TRBJ2-7; TRBD1 is a possible D gene (5 bases). The CDR3 covers 14 residues. Per germline, CDR1 SGHVS and CDR2 FQNEAQ. V lost 3 bases and J 2 bases, leaving 11 bases between the germline ends. In DNA, the CDR3 is TGTGCCAGCAGCTTGACAGCCGGAACCTACGAGCAGTACTTC. Encoded protein: CASSLTAGTYEQYF.

The chain carries TRBV9 and TRBJ2-3; 9 nucleotides agree with TRBD2. In germline, CDR1 is SGDLS, CDR2 YYNGEE. V was clipped by 6 bases and J by 2 bases; unmatched bases: 7. The CDR3 is 15 amino acids. The CDR3 reads CASNQAGGFTDTQYF. CDR3 DNA: TGTGCCAGCAACCAAGCGGGGGGTTTCACAGATACGCAGTATTTT. Full variable domain (remainder filled in from reference TRBV9 and TRBJ2-3): DSGVTQTPKHLITATGQRVTLRCSPRSGDLSVYWYQQSLDQGLQFLIQYYNGEERAKGNILERFSAQQFPDLHSELNLSSLELGDSALYFCASNQAGGFTDTQYFGPGTRLTVL.

V usage is TRBV29-1 and J usage is TRBJ1-2; unclear D gene. From germline, CDR1 is SQVTM and CDR2 ANQGSEA. The germline V and J ends were trimmed by 7 bases and 8 bases, with 11 bases remaining between them. This CDR3 contains 10 residues. CDR3 region: CSALGGGYTF. The CDR3 DNA sequence: TGCAGCGCCCTCGGAGGCGGCTACACCTTC.

In its sample, this clonotype was seen many times. The V call is TRBV6-1, the J call TRBJ2-1; 11 bases line up with TRBD2. V dropped 2 bases and J dropped 3; count of bases not matched to a gene: 0. In germline, CDR1 is MNHNS, CDR2 SASEGT. The CDR3 covers 15 residues. DNA of the CDR3: TGTGCCAGCAGTGAACTAGCGGGGGGCTACAATGAGCAGTTCTTC. Protein sequence: CASSELAGGYNEQFF.

The J gene is TRBJ2-5, the V gene TRBV28; D might be TRBD2 (6 bases). The J call may not be correct, given that the DNA end is closer to TRBJ2-7. CDR3 length: 14 residues. Per germline, CDR1 MDHEN and CDR2 SYDVKM. The CDR3 region has the DNA TGTGCCAGCAGCAATCTGGAGGGCACCACCGAGCAGTACTTC. Its protein product is CASSNLEGTTEQYF.

This clonotype was counted once. At one boundary the junction diverges from the germline segment, which might be a read error. This chain joins TRBV9 and TRBJ2-3, with D possibly called TRBD1 or TRBD2 (5 bases each). Per the germline V gene, CDR1 is SGDLS and CDR2 is YYNGEE. The CDR3 extends over 16 amino acids. In nucleotides, the CDR3 is TGTGCCAGCAGCCTGCGAGGAGGTGAGCCCACAGGTACGCAGTATTTT. Its protein is CASSLRGGEPTGTQYF.

In this sample, this clonotype turned up a few times. The V and J genes are TRBV4-2 and TRBJ2-3; 7 bases agree with TRBD2. The CDR3 contains 17 residues. Trimming took 1 base from V and 0 from J; bases not matched to a gene: 7. The germline V gene encodes CDR1 LGHNA and CDR2 YNFKEQ. For the CDR3, the DNA is TGTGCCAGCAGCCAAGGTGCGGGGGAAGTCAGCACAGATACGCAGTATTTT. Residues: CASSQGAGEVSTDTQYF.

This clonotype was picked up many times. The chain uses TRBV5-1 and TRBJ2-5; TRBD1 matches at 7 bases. The CDR3 totals 14 residues. Per germline, CDR1 SGHRS and CDR2 YFSETQ. V dropped 0 bases and J dropped 5; count of bases not matched to a gene: 4. The CDR3 sequence: CASSLAGGQETQYF. CDR3 sequence (DNA): TGCGCCAGCAGCTTGGCAGGGGGTCAGGAGACCCAGTACTTC.

This chain links TRBV6-5 with TRBJ2-4; 7 bases align to TRBD2. The ends lost 6 bases at V and 13 bases at J; junction bases unmatched: 15. Germline CDR1 reads MNHEY; CDR2 reads SVGAGI. The CDR3 length is 14 residues. CDR3 DNA: TGTGCCAGCAGAGGGTCCACGGGAAGCGGGGAGCAGTACTTC. Amino acids: CASRGSTGSGEQYF.

In nucleotides, the CDR3 is TGCGCCAGCAGCTTAAACAGGGGGCCTTTGGAGACCCAGTACTTC. It yields the protein CASSLNRGPLETQYF. The chain employs TRBV5-1 and TRBJ2-5; 9 positions agree with TRBD1. Germline CDR1 and CDR2: SGHRS and YFSETQ. V lost 2 bases, J lost 5 bases, and 7 bases stayed unmatched. The CDR3 contains 15 residues.

This sequence joins TRBV20-1 and TRBJ1-2, with a weak D call TRBD1 (5 bases). Germline values: CDR1 DFQATT, CDR2 SNEGSKA (reference sequence). There are 17 residues in the CDR3. Between the trimmed V and J ends, which lost 0 bases and 0 bases, there was a span of 17 bases. The CDR3 nucleotides read TGCAGTGCTAGAGATGGGAAGGTCCAGGGCACTAACTATGGCTACACCTTC. Its translation is CSARDGKVQGTNYGYTF.

This clonotype was counted a few times. The rearrangement uses TRBV27 and TRBJ2-7; no firm D call. The V gene lost 3 bases and the J gene lost 2 bases, with 17 bases spanning the gap. Germline V gene lookup returns CDR1 MNHEY and CDR2 SMNVEV (reference sequence). The CDR3 length is 16 residues. Here the CDR3 reads CASSFSLGSVAYEQYF. DNA of the CDR3: TGTGCCAGCAGTTTTTCTCTAGGAAGTGTAGCCTACGAGCAGTACTTC.

A few counts support this clonotype. The chain links TRBV27 to TRBJ2-5; no reliable D call. The germline V and J ends were trimmed by 2 bases and 11 bases, with 15 bases remaining between them. Looked up from germline, CDR1 is MNHEY and CDR2 is SMNVEV (reference sequence). There are 13 residues in the CDR3. The CDR3 region has the DNA TGTGCCAGCAGTTTAGGGGTCGGCAATGAGCAGTACTTC. As protein: CASSLGVGNEQYF.

This clonotype was recorded a few times. The chain combines TRBV29-1 with TRBJ2-1, with TRBD2 matching over 10 bases. Gene TRBJ2-7 matches the end of the DNA better, so the J call may be wrong. The germline gives CDR1 SQVTM, CDR2 ANQGSEA. The CDR3 loop spans 19 amino acids. The CDR3 is CSVEAGTSEPENSYNEQYF. The CDR3 region has the DNA TGCAGCGTTGAGGCCGGGACTAGCGAACCGGAAAACTCCTACAATGAGCAGTACTTC.

The chain joins TRBV11-2 to TRBJ2-2; D assignment may be TRBD1 or TRBD2 (5 bases each). CDR1 and CDR2 (germline): SGHAT, FQNNGV. This CDR3 is built from 15 residues. V was clipped by 8 bases and J by 0 bases, with 13 bases between them. CDR3 loop: CASGRQRTNTGELFF. CDR3 bases: TGTGCCAGCGGTCGACAGCGGACGAACACCGGGGAGCTGTTTTTT.

The chain recombines TRBV28 with TRBJ1-1; tentatively, D is TRBD1 (5 bases). This CDR3 is built from 16 residues. V lost 7 bases, J lost 5 bases, and 23 bases lay in between. The germline CDR1 and CDR2 sequences are MDHEN and SYDVKM. DNA for the CDR3: TGTGCCAGCACCCTCTGGGGAGGGGTCGGGTGGACTGAAGCTTTCTTT. Amino acid sequence: CASTLWGGVGWTEAFF. The full variable domain, in which reference TRBV28 and TRBJ1-1 provide the parts outside the CDR3, is DVKVTQSSRYLVKRTGEKVFLECVQDMDHENMFWYRQDPGLGLRLIYFSYDVKMKEKGDIPEGYSVSREKKERFSLILESASTNQTSMYLCASTLWGGVGWTEAFFGQGTRLTVV.

The genes are TRBV6-5 and TRBJ1-5; the match to TRBD1 covers 9 bases. Germline lookup yields CDR1 MNHEY and CDR2 SVGAGI. The CDR3 has 18 residues. After removal of 4 bases from V and 0 bases from J, the junction contained 10 bases not matched to a gene. The CDR3 DNA reads as TGTGCCAGCAGTTCACACACAGGGGGCGTTTTTAGCAATCAGCCCCAGCATTTT. Translating gives CASSSHTGGVFSNQPQHF.